This T cell receptor beta chain was sequenced during a study of a mutant IDH1 vaccine in newly diagnosed glioma (dated by TCRdb to the early 2020s). About the full investigation: Across visits V03 through V10, patients got a total of eight vaccinations, given in weeks 1, 3, 5, 7, 11, 15, 19 and 23. Vaccination began 4-6 weeks after radiotherapy alone, or alongside temozolomide cycles in the chemotherapy-containing groups. Of the 30 to 35 treated patients, around 62% were male and roughly 40% were female, and a mean age of 40.4 years was recorded. Before enrollment, patients had received standard therapy of radiotherapy alone, temozolomide alone, or radiochemotherapy with temozolomide; most received the combination. Peripheral blood was drawn at six visits: V03 (baseline), V05, V07, V10, V12 and V13. For exploratory analyses, longitudinal TCRB deep sequencing was carried out in around 24 treated patients wherever samples were available. Beyond this particular receptor, the publication reports: Immune responses induced by the vaccine were seen in over 80% of patients across multiple MHC alleles. Changes in the top peripheral T cell clonotypes picked up by TCRB sequencing did not appear to be linked to pseudoprogression. The authors stated that sample limitations prevented analyses of patient blood samples from being reproduced. PBMC samples for TCRB deep sequencing were selected based on availability.

As regards this clone: The antigen this receptor binds is unknown. Base qualities are not provided; no much larger clone lies one nucleotide away.

Reading the label with the study, this specimen's time point is: week 5, during vaccination. A 20-mer mutant IDH1 peptide at 300 micrograms in Montanide made up each vaccine dose, which was injected subcutaneously together with topical imiquimod. Donors had newly diagnosed WHO grade 3 or 4 IDH1-mutant astrocytomas with loss of nuclear ATRX. The samples were drawn from NOA16, a multicentre, single-arm, open-label phase I trial in Germany that tested a mutant IDH1 peptide vaccine in humans for the first time. Genomic DNA for TCRB sequencing was extracted from EDTA blood using the DNeasy Blood and Tissue Kit. The library was generated by the immunoSEQ multiplex PCR assay. Rearranged TCR beta chain sequences were amplified using the hsTCRB Kit according to the manufacturer's protocol. Sequencing of TCRB libraries was carried out on an Illumina MiSeq. Under the source paper's analysis protocol: The proprietary platform of the kit vendor was used for demultiplexing, trimming and gene mapping. Sourced from immuneACCESS, this table was stored by TCRdb with only in-frame sequences that have V and J called. A share of the clones is absent; for the studies checked, an unresolved V gene accounts for under half, and the remainder has no known explanation. V and J calls and clone size are as listed in that table; D and trimming were resolved from the DNA. Present in this sample are approximately 26,000 clones, around 92% of which were seen just once. The top ten hold around 20% of the sample.

This receptor was obtained from a man aged 18 to 29 with glioma. Source: PBMCs, taken from a glioma patient whose treatment included an IDH1 peptide vaccine.

The CDR3 has the sequence CASSMRDYNEQFF. The nucleotides read TGTGCCAGTAGTATGAGGGACTACAATGAGCAGTTCTTC. Recombination linked TRBV19 to TRBJ2-1; the D region possibly corresponds to TRBD2 (5 bases align). The germline V gene (reference sequence) supplies CDR1 LNHDA and CDR2 SQIVND. From its cysteine to its phenylalanine, the CDR3 spans 13 amino acids. Solely the CDR3 DNA is kept, with 39 bases framed from the first base. Cut back by 3 bases and 3 bases, the V and J ends lie 6 bases apart.